This T cell receptor (beta chain) was sequenced in a study of molecular identifiers for immune sequencing clone quantification. Study results and caveats: Over 99% of CMV-specific effector molecules, but under 1% of naive ones, were in clones above 20 copies.

Researchers sorted naive CD8 T cells as cells that were CD8+CD4-CCR7+CD45RA+. Germline V CDR1 and CDR2: MNHEY, SVGAGI. V was trimmed by 2 bases and J by 1 base, leaving 5 bases between them. This CDR3 has 13 residues. TCRdb re-called the PCR reads through MiXCR, storing one row per CDR3 protein. The sample lists 65,000 or so distinct CDR3 sequences, under 20% occurring once. This clonotype occurred many times. What it binds is not known. The chain employs TRBV6-5 and TRBJ1-1; D unclear. This TCR derives from a human donor in good health. Some libraries in this study had Jurkat cell RNA spiked in. The sequenced sample consisted of naive CD8+ T cells from blood, with Jurkat cell RNA spiked in. Subset given: FACS-sorted CD8+CD4-CCR7+CD45RA+ naive T cells. The DNA of the CDR3 is TGTGCCAGCAGTTACGGAGAGAACACTGAAGCTTTCTTT. Encoded protein: CASSYGENTEAFF.